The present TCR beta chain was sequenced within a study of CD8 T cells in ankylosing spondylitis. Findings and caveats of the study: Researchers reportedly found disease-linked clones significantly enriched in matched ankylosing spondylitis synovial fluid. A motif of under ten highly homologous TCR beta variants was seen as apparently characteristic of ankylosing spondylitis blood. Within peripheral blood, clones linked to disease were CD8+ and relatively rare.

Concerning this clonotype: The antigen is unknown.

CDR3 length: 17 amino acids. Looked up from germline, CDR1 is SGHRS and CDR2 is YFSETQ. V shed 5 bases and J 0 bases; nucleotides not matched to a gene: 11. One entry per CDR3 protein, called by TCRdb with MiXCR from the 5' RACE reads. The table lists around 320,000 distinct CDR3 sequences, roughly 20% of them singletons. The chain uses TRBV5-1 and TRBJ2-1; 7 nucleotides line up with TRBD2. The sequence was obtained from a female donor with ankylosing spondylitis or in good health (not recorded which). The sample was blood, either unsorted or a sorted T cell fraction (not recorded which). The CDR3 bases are TGCGCCAGCAGAGTATCGGGGGGTGGGAGCTCCTACAATGAGCAGTTCTTC. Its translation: CASRVSGGGSSYNEQFF.